These 26 T cell receptor beta chains were all obtained from the same sample, sequenced in a study of technical replicates of blood from a handful of donors. The method was immunoSEQ multiplex PCR; TCRdb's version includes in-frame clones alone and lacks a portion of them. The table lists 65,000 to 90,000 clones, around 94% of them singletons, with 0.39% in the top ten. Sequenced material: T cells isolated from PBMCs. The source is a human donor in good health.

The rearrangement joins TRBV5-6 to TRBJ1-5, with 8 nucleotides matching TRBD1. Germline-derived CDR1 and CDR2 are SGHDT and YYEEEE. With V trimmed by 4 bases and J by 7 bases, 19 bases remained unmatched. The CDR3 runs to 18 residues. As DNA, the CDR3 is TGTGCCAGCAGCGAGCTACACGGAGGGACAGGTGGGTACCAGCCCCAGCATTTT. Amino acids: CASSELHGGTGGYQPQHF.

This chain links TRBV13 with TRBJ2-7; 7 nucleotides align to TRBD1. V was clipped by 2 bases and J by 4 bases; unmatched bases: 2. The germline CDR1 and CDR2 sequences are PRHDT and FYEKMQ (reference sequence). The CDR3 consists of 13 residues. The CDR3 is CASSLSRGYEQYF. The CDR3 bases are TGTGCCAGCAGCTTAAGCAGGGGGTACGAGCAGTACTTC.

The chain is built from TRBV19 and TRBJ1-3, with TRBD1 as a possible D gene (5 bases). Germline lookup yields CDR1 LNHDA and CDR2 SQIVND (reference sequence). The CDR3 has 13 amino acids. Between the trimmed V and J ends, which lost 6 bases and 0 bases, there was a span of 6 bases. In DNA, the CDR3 is TGTGCCAGTAGACAGGCCTCTGGAAACACCATATATTTT. Amino acid sequence: CASRQASGNTIYF. The variable domain in full, with the rest retrieved from reference TRBV19 and TRBJ1-3, is DGGITQSPKYLFRKEGQNVTLSCEQNLNHDAMYWYRQDPGQGLRLIYYSQIVNDFQKGDIAEGYSVSREKKESFPLTVTSAQKNPTAFYLCASRQASGNTIYFGEGSWLTVV.

This clone was counted once. The chain couples TRBV7-9 to TRBJ2-2; D is possibly TRBD2 (6 bases). The CDR3 spans 18 residues. V was trimmed by 3 bases and J by 6 bases, leaving 23 bases between them. CDR1 SEHNR and CDR2 FQNEAQ come from the germline V gene (reference sequence). CDR3 sequence: CASSFPLAVMGVSGELFF. Written as DNA, the CDR3 is TGTGCCAGCAGCTTTCCTTTAGCGGTAATGGGTGTATCCGGGGAGCTGTTTTTT.

V usage is TRBV7-8 and J usage is TRBJ2-7, with 9 bases lining up with TRBD1. There are 13 residues in the CDR3. V was clipped by 5 bases and J by 3 bases; unmatched bases: 2. Germline V gives CDR1 SGHVS, CDR2 FQNEAQ. The CDR3 DNA reads as TGTGCCAGCAGCCCGGGACAGGGCTACGAGCAGTACTTC. Its translation is CASSPGQGYEQYF.

The chain links TRBV28 to TRBJ1-5; perhaps TRBD1 as D (5 bases). The CDR3 covers 14 residues. The V end lost 5 bases, the J end lost 7 bases, and 15 bases lay between the germline ends. Germline V gene sequence: CDR1 MDHEN, CDR2 SYDVKM. CDR3 residues: CASSAWGESQPQHF. For the CDR3, the DNA is TGTGCCAGCAGTGCCTGGGGGGAGAGCCAGCCCCAGCATTTT.

The chain carries TRBV19 and TRBJ2-2, with TRBD2 matching 10 bases. Germline loops: CDR1 LNHDA, CDR2 SQIVND (reference sequence). The CDR3 loop spans 14 amino acids. The V and J ends lost 5 bases and 7 bases, in that order; junction bases with no gene match: 4. The CDR3 region is CASSLAGDLGELFF. The CDR3 region has the DNA TGTGCCAGTAGTCTAGCGGGAGACCTCGGGGAGCTGTTTTTT. Full variable domain (rest looked up from reference TRBV19 and TRBJ2-2): DGGITQSPKYLFRKEGQNVTLSCEQNLNHDAMYWYRQDPGQGLRLIYYSQIVNDFQKGDIAEGYSVSREKKESFPLTVTSAQKNPTAFYLCASSLAGDLGELFFGEGSRLTVL.

V is TRBV11-2 and J is TRBJ1-2, with a weak D call TRBD1 (5 bases). V lost 5 bases and J 8 bases, leaving 18 bases between the germline ends. The V gene's germline CDR1 is SGHAT and CDR2 FQNNGV. The CDR3 consists of 14 residues. CDR3 amino acids: CASSPLEGREGYTF. The CDR3 DNA sequence: TGTGCCAGCAGCCCACTTGAGGGGCGGGAGGGCTACACCTTC.

V gene TRBV9 combines with J gene TRBJ2-1, with D possibly matching TRBD2 (5 bases). This CDR3 is 15 amino acids long. Germline values: CDR1 SGDLS, CDR2 YYNGEE. V dropped 0 bases and J dropped 5 bases, with 12 bases sitting between them. DNA for the CDR3: TGTGCCAGCAGCGTAGAATCTAGCATCCACAATGAGCAGTTCTTC. Residues: CASSVESSIHNEQFF.

For the CDR3, the DNA is TGTGCCAGCAGCTTAGGCCCAAGCCATGCCTACGAGCAGTACTTC. It yields the protein CASSLGPSHAYEQYF. J is TRBJ2-7 and V is TRBV11-2; D gene ambiguous. V gave up 1 base and J gave up 2 bases, with 12 bases separating them. Germline CDR1 and CDR2: SGHAT and FQNNGV. This CDR3 has 15 residues.

The rearrangement joins TRBV28 to TRBJ2-7, with 8 positions matching TRBD2. V gave up 3 bases and J gave up 10 bases; unmatched junction bases: 11. Germline V gene sequence: CDR1 MDHEN, CDR2 SYDVKM. CDR3 size: 14 residues. CDR3 in amino acids: CASSFRGGATGQYF. DNA for the CDR3: TGTGCCAGCAGTTTTCGGGGGGGCGCTACGGGCCAGTACTTC. Supplemented by reference TRBV28 and TRBJ2-7, the full variable domain reads DVKVTQSSRYLVKRTGEKVFLECVQDMDHENMFWYRQDPGLGLRLIYFSYDVKMKEKGDIPEGYSVSREKKERFSLILESASTNQTSMYLCASSFRGGATGQYFGPGTRLTVT.

The chain employs TRBV6-1 and TRBJ2-5; 7 bases map to TRBD1. Per germline, CDR1 MNHNS and CDR2 SASEGT. CDR3 length: 13 residues. V lost 7 bases and J lost 4; bases outside the gene matches: 6. The CDR3 region is CASTMTGLETQYF. The DNA for the CDR3 is TGTGCCAGCACCATGACAGGGCTAGAGACCCAGTACTTC.

V is TRBV6-5 and J is TRBJ2-1, with 8 bases aligning to TRBD2. CDR1 is MNHEY and CDR2 is SVGAGI in the germline V gene. J lost 5 bases, V lost 10 bases, and 10 bases had no gene match. The CDR3 is 14 amino acids. The CDR3 DNA reads as TGTGCCACCACCGGGACTAGTCTACACAATGAGCAGTTCTTC. Translated, it gives CATTGTSLHNEQFF.

The genes are TRBV28 and TRBJ2-7; 9 nucleotides line up with TRBD1. The length of the CDR3 is 15 residues. CDR1 is MDHEN, CDR2 SYDVKM, per germline. Trimming removed 10 bases from V and 1 base from J; junction bases left unmatched: 11. The CDR3 sequence: CAIGQGQGLSYEQYF. CDR3 in DNA: TGTGCCATCGGCCAAGGACAGGGGCTGTCCTACGAGCAGTACTTC. Complete variable domain (other parts from reference TRBV28 and TRBJ2-7): DVKVTQSSRYLVKRTGEKVFLECVQDMDHENMFWYRQDPGLGLRLIYFSYDVKMKEKGDIPEGYSVSREKKERFSLILESASTNQTSMYLCAIGQGQGLSYEQYFGPGTRLTVT.

J is TRBJ1-4 and V is TRBV6-1; D unresolved. V gave up 4 bases and J gave up 4 bases, with 7 bases separating them. This CDR3 is 13 amino acids long. Germline CDR1 reads MNHNS; CDR2 reads SASEGT. The DNA of the CDR3 is TGTGCCAGCAGTGCCCCAGTTAATGAAAAACTGTTTTTT. Translation gives CASSAPVNEKLFF.

The chain joins TRBV27 to TRBJ1-2, with 9 bases matching TRBD1. Germline lookup yields CDR1 MNHEY and CDR2 SMNVEV (reference sequence). The CDR3 consists of 16 residues. Unmatched junction bases numbered 12, after V lost 6 bases and J lost 4 bases. CDR3 sequence reads: CASRRTGTGITYGYTF. CDR3 nucleotides: TGTGCCAGCAGGAGGACAGGGACAGGGATAACCTATGGCTACACCTTC.

This chain links TRBV10-3 with TRBJ2-7; TRBD2 might be the D (5 bases). V lost 6 bases, J lost 2 bases, and 11 bases lay in between. In germline, CDR1 is ENHRY, CDR2 SYGVKD. The CDR3 contains 13 residues. This CDR3 reads CAISRGVAYEQYF. In DNA, the CDR3 is TGTGCCATCAGCCGGGGTGTAGCCTACGAGCAGTACTTC.

V is TRBV4-3 and J is TRBJ2-3, with TRBD2 identical over 13 bases. The CDR3 has 17 residues. The germline V gene encodes CDR1 LGHNA and CDR2 YSLEER. V was clipped by 0 bases and J by 4 bases; unmatched bases: 4. The CDR3 region is CASSQDPGLAGADTQYF. The CDR3 region has the DNA TGCGCCAGCAGCCAAGATCCTGGACTAGCGGGAGCAGATACGCAGTATTTT.

The chain joins TRBV2 to TRBJ2-7; 7 bases fit TRBD1. The germline V gene encodes CDR1 SNHLY and CDR2 FYNNEI. The CDR3 consists of 19 residues. The trim removed 6 bases at V and 3 bases at J, leaving 23 bases unmatched. The CDR3 bases are TGTGCCAGCAGCGGGTATGCCTTTGGAAGGGGGCAAGCTCTCTACGAGCAGTACTTC. Its translation: CASSGYAFGRGQALYEQYF. The whole variable domain, remainder taken from reference TRBV2 and TRBJ2-7, is EPEVTQTPSHQVTQMGQEVILRCVPISNHLYFYWYRQILGQKVEFLVSFYNNEISEKSEIFDDQFSVERPDGSNFTLKIRSTKLEDSAMYFCASSGYAFGRGQALYEQYFGPGTRLTVT.

The CDR3 coding sequence is TGCAGCGTTGTCCCCCTAGCGGGTGCCAGCTACGAGCAGTACTTC. Protein: CSVVPLAGASYEQYF. The V call is TRBV29-1, the J call TRBJ2-7, with 8 bases that match TRBD2. V trimming: 4 bases; J trimming: 3 bases; junction bases outside the gene matches: 11. The CDR3 has 15 amino acids. CDR1 and CDR2 from the germline V gene are SQVTM and ANQGSEA.

The chain combines TRBV7-3 with TRBJ2-1; D is perhaps TRBD1 (5 bases). The V gene's germline CDR1 is SGHTA and CDR2 FQGTGA. The CDR3 extends over 12 amino acids. V was clipped by 3 bases and J by 15 bases, with 15 bases between them. DNA of the CDR3: TGTGCCAGCAGCTTTAATGGGGCCCCATGGTTCTTC. It is translated as CASSFNGAPWFF.

This chain links TRBV25-1 with TRBJ1-5, with TRBD1 identical over 9 bases. There are 14 residues in the CDR3. Germline CDR1 MGHDK, CDR2 SYGVNS. The trim removed 6 bases at V and 6 bases at J, leaving 6 bases unmatched. CDR3 nucleotide sequence: TGTGCCAGCAGAGGGACAGGGCAAGGTCAGCCCCAGCATTTT. This encodes CASRGTGQGQPQHF.

The chain carries TRBV6-6 and TRBJ1-2; TRBD1 matches at 9 bases. With 6 bases clipped from V and 7 bases from J, the junction kept 6 bases outside the gene matches. The germline CDR1 and CDR2 sequences are MNHNY and SVGAGI (reference sequence). The CDR3 length is 13 residues. The CDR3 region has the DNA TGTGCCAGCAGAACCGGGACAGGGTTTGGCTACACCTTC. Translated, it gives CASRTGTGFGYTF.

The chain carries TRBV18 and TRBJ1-4; D ambiguous. The length of the CDR3 is 16 residues. V lost 4 bases to trimming and J lost 4 bases, with 16 bases between them. CDR1 KGHSH and CDR2 LQKENI come from the germline V gene. The CDR3, as DNA: TGTGCCAGCTCACACCGGGAGCACGGGCATAATGAAAAACTGTTTTTT. Translating gives CASSHREHGHNEKLFF. Full variable domain (rest looked up from reference TRBV18 and TRBJ1-4): NAGVMQNPRHLVRRRGQEARLRCSPMKGHSHVYWYRQLPEEGLKFMVYLQKENIIDESGMPKERFSAEFPKEGPSILRIQQVVRGDSAAYFCASSHREHGHNEKLFFGSGTQLSVL.

The chain uses TRBV4-3 and TRBJ2-7; 10 bases line up with TRBD1. Germline CDR1 reads LGHNA; CDR2 reads YSLEER. The CDR3 totals 16 residues. With V trimmed by 0 bases and J by 7 bases, 9 bases remained unmatched. CDR3 in amino acids: CASSQDKGQGFREQYF. The DNA for the CDR3 is TGCGCCAGCAGCCAAGATAAGGGACAGGGGTTCAGGGAGCAGTACTTC.

The V call is TRBV6-1, the J call TRBJ1-5; the match to TRBD1 covers 7 bases. With V trimmed by 2 bases and J by 6 bases, 1 base remained unmatched. CDR1 and CDR2 (germline): MNHNS, SASEGT. The CDR3 loop spans 13 amino acids. DNA for the CDR3: TGTGCCAGCAGTGAAACAGGGGCTCAGCCCCAGCATTTT. It translates to CASSETGAQPQHF.